A single sample gave rise to the 5 T cell receptor beta chains below, sequenced in a study of control samples from healthy donors and cancer patients. Assay: immunoSEQ multiplex PCR; the TCRdb copy retains only in-frame clones and omits some. Of 150,000 to 200,000 clones listed, roughly 92% are singletons. Specimen: blood. The receptor source for this set is a man in his thirties or forties in good health.

The gene calls are TRBV19 and TRBJ1-6; maybe TRBD1 (6 bases). Germline-derived CDR1 and CDR2 are LNHDA and SQIVND (reference sequence). V lost 1 base and J lost 4, with 11 bases in between. CDR3 length: 16 residues. CDR3 loop: CASSIASRGYNSPLHF. Written as DNA, the CDR3 is TGTGCCAGTAGTATAGCCTCCAGGGGATATAATTCACCCCTCCACTTT.

This chain links TRBV19 with TRBJ1-1, with D unclear. There are 17 residues in the CDR3. Trimming removed 4 bases from V and 0 bases from J, with 18 bases in between. The germline CDR1 and CDR2 sequences are LNHDA and SQIVND (reference sequence). CDR3 DNA sequence: TGTGCCAGTAGTAACCCCGCCGGTTCGGGGTTGAACACTGAAGCTTTCTTT. Translation gives CASSNPAGSGLNTEAFF.

This chain links TRBV30 with TRBJ1-1; D is uncertain. Per germline, CDR1 GTSNPN and CDR2 SVGIG (reference sequence). This CDR3 is 13 amino acids long. The V gene lost 2 bases and the J gene lost 0 bases, with 7 bases spanning the gap. The CDR3 here is CAWSPTMNTEAFF. The CDR3, as DNA: TGTGCCTGGAGTCCAACTATGAACACTGAAGCTTTCTTT.

The CDR3 spells CASSGGLETSGKVPQETQYF. In DNA form, the CDR3 reads TGTGCCAGCAGTGGAGGCCTGGAGACTAGCGGGAAAGTACCCCAAGAGACCCAGTACTTC. The gene calls are TRBV2 and TRBJ2-5; 11 positions match TRBD2. V lost 4 bases, J lost 1 base, and 17 bases stayed unmatched. The germline CDR1 and CDR2 sequences are SNHLY and FYNNEI. The CDR3 sequence is 20 residues long.

The genes are TRBV6-2 or TRBV6-3 and TRBJ2-1; 8 nucleotides align to TRBD1. Per germline, CDR1 MNHEY and CDR2 SVGEGT. CDR3 length: 16 residues. V trimming: 6 bases; J trimming: 7 bases; junction bases outside the gene matches: 14. The CDR3 reads CASSYIRGQRLNEQFF. The DNA for the CDR3 is TGTGCCAGCAGCTATATCAGGGGGCAGCGGTTAAATGAGCAGTTCTTC.